The 31 T cell receptor beta chains below were found in one sample sequenced in a study of blood T cells in healthy people across ages. A sample-barcoded 5' primer and a J-beta primer mix were used in a second PCR of about 7 to 12 cycles. A single record per CDR3 protein comes from TCRdb applying MiXCR to the 5' RACE reads. This sample carries 850,000 to 1,000,000 distinct CDR3 sequences, just over 50% of them seen once, and the ten largest clones take 20% to 25%. Sequences were obtained from blood. These receptor sequences come from a woman aged 60-75 years in good health.

A remark on this clonotype: At one end the junction does not follow the germline gene, possibly because of a read error. This chain uses TRBV20-1 with TRBJ2-5; 7 positions agree with TRBD2. The germline CDR1 and CDR2 sequences are DFQATT and SNEGSKA (reference sequence). The CDR3 loop spans 18 amino acids. CDR3 sequence: CSTRVGGSFRYRQETQYF. As DNA, the CDR3 is TGCAGTACTAGAGTGGGCGGGAGTTTCCGATATCGCCAAGAGACCCAGTACTTC.

This clonotype came up a few times. This chain uses TRBV5-1 with TRBJ2-3; tentatively, D is TRBD1 or TRBD2 (5 bases each). The germline gives CDR1 SGHRS, CDR2 YFSETQ. The CDR3 loop spans 17 amino acids. The V end lost 0 bases, the J end lost 1 base, and 15 bases lay between the germline ends. The CDR3 DNA reads TGCGCCAGCAGCTTGGATTGGGGCGGGCCCGGCACAGATACGCAGTATTTT. Translation gives CASSLDWGGPGTDTQYF.

This clonotype was counted once. V gene TRBV6-6 combines with J gene TRBJ2-7; D is unresolved. Germline lookup yields CDR1 MNHNY and CDR2 SVGAGI (reference sequence). The length of the CDR3 is 15 residues. V lost 0 bases and J lost 6, with 15 bases in between. CDR3 amino acids: CASSYSRQRSREQYF. CDR3 in DNA: TGTGCCAGCAGTTACTCCCGTCAACGGTCTCGCGAGCAGTACTTC.

This chain joins TRBV5-4 and TRBJ2-1; possible D gene TRBD1, 5 bases. Germline V gene data show CDR1 as SGHNT and CDR2 as YYREEE (reference sequence). V lost 7 bases and J lost 3, with 11 bases in between. This CDR3 has 13 residues. The CDR3 DNA sequence: TGTGCCAGCTCCGGACACAACTACAATGAGCAGTTCTTC. This translates into CASSGHNYNEQFF.

The chain employs TRBV20-1 and TRBJ2-1, with 10 bases matching TRBD2. The CDR3 is 15 amino acids. In germline, CDR1 is DFQATT, CDR2 SNEGSKA (reference sequence). Unmatched junction bases numbered 12, after V lost 1 base and J lost 12 bases. CDR3 protein: CSARGGGLARTGQFF. The CDR3 bases are TGCAGTGCTAGAGGGGGGGGACTAGCGAGGACGGGGCAGTTCTTC.

This clonotype was detected a few times. This sequence joins TRBV27 and TRBJ2-4, with a possible D match to TRBD2 (5 bases). The DNA end favors TRBJ2-7, so the J call may be wrong. The CDR3 runs 13 residues. The germline V gene has CDR1 MNHEY and CDR2 SMNVEV (reference sequence). As DNA, the CDR3 is TGTGCCAGCAGTTCGGACTGGCTAAGCGAGCAGTACTTC. This codes for CASSSDWLSEQYF.

This clonotype was observed at least ten times. The chain is built from TRBV20-1 and TRBJ2-7, with D hard to call. In germline, CDR1 is DFQATT, CDR2 SNEGSKA (reference sequence). The germline V and J ends were trimmed by 6 bases and 3 bases, with 18 bases remaining between them. The CDR3 is 14 residues long. In nucleotides, the CDR3 is TGCAGTGCGTACGAACTTGGAGTCTTCTACGAGCAGTACTTC. Translating gives CSAYELGVFYEQYF.

The V and J genes are TRBV6-5 and TRBJ2-2, with D maybe TRBD1 (5 bases). Germline V gives CDR1 MNHEY, CDR2 SVGAGI. This CDR3 spans 14 amino acids. V lost 7 bases to trimming and J lost 5 bases, with 14 bases between them. The CDR3 DNA follows: TGTGCCAGCACCCGACAGATGAAGACCGGGGAGCTGTTTTTT. Its translation: CASTRQMKTGELFF.

The chain couples TRBV20-1 to TRBJ2-3; possible D gene TRBD2, 6 bases. This CDR3 has 12 residues. V was pared by 5 bases and J by 2 bases, with 8 bases between. Germline V gene data show CDR1 as DFQATT and CDR2 as SNEGSKA (reference sequence). For the CDR3, the DNA is TGCAGTGCTCGGACTAACACAGATACGCAGTATTTT. Encoded protein: CSARTNTDTQYF.

Concerning this clonotype itself: A much larger clone differs from this one at a single base, so this may be a read error. This rearrangement joins TRBV29-1 to TRBJ1-2; 7 bases map to TRBD1. Trimming cost V 7 bases and J 7 bases; bases outside gene matches: 6. The CDR3 extends over 11 amino acids. Germline V gene lookup returns CDR1 SQVTM and CDR2 ANQGSEA. The DNA of the CDR3 is TGCAGCGGCGGGACAGTCGGTGGCTACACCTTC. Protein sequence: CSGGTVGGYTF. Filled out from reference TRBV29-1 and TRBJ1-2, the complete variable domain reads SAVISQKPSRDICQRGTSLTIQCQVDSQVTMMFWYRQQPGQSLTLIATANQGSEATYESGFVIDKFPISRPNLTFSTLTVSNMSPEDSSIYLCSGGTVGGYTFGSGTRLTVV.

The chain joins TRBV20-1 to TRBJ2-5, with TRBD2 identical over 8 bases. The J call may not be correct, given that the DNA end is closer to TRBJ2-7. Germline CDR1 and CDR2: DFQATT and SNEGSKA (reference sequence). The CDR3 contains 13 residues. The DNA of the CDR3 is TGCAGTGCTAGTTTCAGGGCGGGGGGCGAGCAGTACTTC. Protein product: CSASFRAGGEQYF.

This clonotype has a handful of counts. A junction end diverges from the germline sequence, so it may reflect a read error. The genes are TRBV27 and TRBJ2-3; D is unclear. Germline CDR1 reads MNHEY; CDR2 reads SMNVEV (reference sequence). The CDR3 consists of 14 residues. CDR3 in amino acids: CATRNYMSVDTRYF. DNA for the CDR3: TGTGCCACCCGCAATTATATGTCGGTAGATACGCGGTATTTT.

This clonotype showed up just a few times. This chain connects TRBV6-6 to TRBJ2-7; maybe TRBD1 (6 bases). Trimming removed 9 bases at V and 4 bases at J, with 16 bases between. This CDR3 has 13 residues. Germline CDR1 reads MNHNY; CDR2 reads SVGAGI (reference sequence). This CDR3 reads CASNRDTIYEQYF. The CDR3 DNA reads TGTGCCAGTAACCGGGACACCATTTACGAGCAGTACTTC.

V and J are TRBV15 and TRBJ1-6; D is unresolved. Germline-derived CDR1 and CDR2 are LNHNV and YYDKDF (reference sequence). The CDR3 sequence is 14 residues long. The V end was cut by 3 bases, the J end by 8 bases, with 11 bases between. CDR3 sequence reads: CATSRQEGYSPLHF. DNA for the CDR3: TGTGCCACCAGCAGGCAGGAGGGATATTCACCCCTCCACTTT. Looking up the rest from reference TRBV15 and TRBJ1-6 gives the full variable domain: DAMVIQNPRYQVTQFGKPVTLSCSQTLNHNVMYWYQQKSSQAPKLLFHYYDKDFNNEADTPDNFQSRRPNTSFCFLDIRSPGLGDTAMYLCATSRQEGYSPLHFGNGTRLTVT.

This clonotype was observed once. This sequence joins TRBV7-6 and TRBJ2-1; the match to TRBD2 covers 13 bases. CDR1 is SGHVS, CDR2 FNYEAQ, per germline. There are 18 residues in the CDR3. Unmatched junction bases numbered 13, after V lost 7 bases and J lost 4 bases. The CDR3 DNA is TGTGCCAGCACAGGGGGACTAGCGGGATGGGGGGAGTACAATGAGCAGTTCTTC. Protein sequence: CASTGGLAGWGEYNEQFF.

The CDR3 bases are TGTGCCAGCAGCCCCGGACAGGGGTTATCACCCCTCCACTTT. This sequence encodes CASSPGQGLSPLHF. The chain couples TRBV3-1 to TRBJ1-6; 9 bases match TRBD1. Trimming cost V 4 bases and J 10 bases; bases outside gene matches: 5. Germline assignment: CDR1 LGHDT and CDR2 YNNKEL (reference sequence). The length of the CDR3 is 14 residues.

The chain links TRBV28 to TRBJ2-3; D gene ambiguous. Germline V gives CDR1 MDHEN, CDR2 SYDVKM. This CDR3 contains 16 residues. V gave up 6 bases and J gave up 0 bases, with 16 bases separating them. The CDR3 bases are TGTGCCAGCAGGGGCTCGTCCGGTGAGAGCACAGATACGCAGTATTTT. This translates into CASRGSSGESTDTQYF.

This chain uses TRBV3-1 with TRBJ1-4, with 10 nucleotides matching TRBD1. Trimming removed 4 bases from V and 11 bases from J; junction bases left unmatched: 7. CDR1 is LGHDT and CDR2 is YNNKEL in the germline V gene (reference sequence). This CDR3 is 14 amino acids long. CDR3 sequence (DNA): TGTGCCAGCAGCCCCAGACAGGGGGCATGGAAACTGTTTTTT. Translated: CASSPRQGAWKLFF.

There are a few counts of this clonotype. V gene TRBV4-1 combines with J gene TRBJ2-3; 9 nucleotides line up with TRBD2. V shed 2 bases and J 1 base; nucleotides not matched to a gene: 1. The CDR3 is 15 residues long. Per germline, CDR1 MGHRA and CDR2 YSYEKL. CDR3 sequence reads: CASSQRLAGTDTQYF. DNA for the CDR3: TGCGCCAGCAGCCAACGACTAGCGGGCACAGATACGCAGTATTTT.

The CDR3 here is CASSPYRLDPSANEQFF. The CDR3 bases are TGTGCCAGCAGCCCCTACCGGTTGGACCCAAGCGCCAATGAGCAGTTCTTC. V and J are TRBV7-2 and TRBJ2-1; unclear D gene. The CDR3 is made up of 17 amino acids. Germline lookup yields CDR1 SGHTA and CDR2 FQGNSA. V lost 5 bases, J lost 6 bases, and 23 bases lay in between.

The chain employs TRBV20-1 and TRBJ2-4; possible D gene TRBD2, 5 bases. The J call may be faulty, since TRBJ2-7 better matches the DNA end. The CDR3 has 16 residues. Germline assignment: CDR1 DFQATT and CDR2 SNEGSKA (reference sequence). The CDR3 spells CSARSPYRDELYEQYF. CDR3 sequence (DNA): TGCAGTGCTAGATCCCCCTACCGGGATGAGTTGTACGAGCAGTACTTC.

This clonotype appeared a single time. V usage is TRBV12-3 or TRBV12-4 and J usage is TRBJ2-3, with 12 bases fitting TRBD2. CDR3 length equals 15 residues. The ends lost 5 bases at V and 7 bases at J; junction bases unmatched: 7. The chain's CDR3 is CASSDLAGGSNTQYF. The CDR3 DNA is TGTGCCAGCAGTGATCTAGCGGGAGGGTCTAATACGCAGTATTTT.

The rearrangement uses TRBV14 and TRBJ2-1, with 7 bases fitting TRBD2. Germline loops: CDR1 SGHDN, CDR2 FVKESK. This CDR3 comprises 15 residues. V was clipped by 4 bases and J by 8 bases; unmatched bases: 11. CDR3 loop: CASSPRQLASDEQFF. In DNA, the CDR3 is TGTGCCAGCAGCCCTCGTCAACTAGCGAGCGATGAGCAGTTCTTC.

As regards this clonotype: At one end, the junction sequence differs from germline, possibly due to a read error. In DNA form, the CDR3 reads TGCAGTGCTAGGGGCATTGGGGCCTACAACGAGCAGTTCTTC. Protein sequence: CSARGIGAYNEQFF. V gene TRBV20-1 combines with J gene TRBJ2-1; possibly TRBD1 for D (5 bases). CDR3 length: 14 residues. Germline CDR1 is DFQATT and CDR2 is SNEGSKA (reference sequence).

The chain combines TRBV12-3 or TRBV12-4 with TRBJ1-2; D possibly corresponds to TRBD1 (5 bases). Trimming stripped 5 bases from V and 7 bases from J, with 20 bases between. The CDR3 has 15 amino acids. CDR3 DNA: TGTGCCAGCAGTCCCCATGGGGCCGGGGAAGGTGGCTACACCTTC. The encoded protein is CASSPHGAGEGGYTF.

The gene calls are TRBV20-1 and TRBJ1-6; a weak D match, TRBD1 (5 bases). The CDR3 has 15 amino acids. Trimming cost V 5 bases and J 7 bases, with 18 bases left between them. The germline V gene encodes CDR1 DFQATT and CDR2 SNEGSKA (reference sequence). DNA of the CDR3: TGCAGTGCTCCCGGGACGGGGCCTCACAATTCACCCCTCCACTTT. Amino acid sequence: CSAPGTGPHNSPLHF.

The chain has TRBV28 and TRBJ2-6; 7 bases are shared with TRBD1. Germline-derived CDR1 and CDR2 are MDHEN and SYDVKM. There are 18 residues in the CDR3. After removal of 4 bases from V and 0 bases from J, the junction contained 9 bases not matched to a gene. This CDR3 is CASSSPGTAISGANVLTF. CDR3 DNA sequence: TGTGCCAGCAGTTCCCCCGGGACAGCTATCTCTGGGGCCAACGTCCTGACTTTC.

In its sample, this clonotype was seen once. The gene calls are TRBV12-3 or TRBV12-4 and TRBJ2-5, with D maybe TRBD2 (6 bases). The V gene lost 6 bases and the J gene lost 2 bases, with 13 bases spanning the gap. CDR3 size: 14 residues. The CDR3 region has the DNA TGTGCCAGCAGGCGGGATTACACTCAAGAGACCCAGTACTTC. Protein sequence: CASRRDYTQETQYF.

This clonotype turned up a few times. J is TRBJ2-3 and V is TRBV24-1; either TRBD1 or TRBD2 may supply D (5 bases each). CDR1 is KGHDR and CDR2 is SFDVKD in the germline V gene. This CDR3 has 14 residues. Trimming took off 7 bases at V and 1 base at J, with 11 bases between the two ends. CDR3 coding DNA: TGTGCCACCAGAGGGATGGGGGGCACAGATACGCAGTATTTT. Translated: CATRGMGGTDTQYF.

J is TRBJ2-5 and V is TRBV9; D is ambiguous. V shed 2 bases and J shed 5 bases, with 7 bases lying between them. CDR1 SGDLS and CDR2 YYNGEE come from the germline V gene. This CDR3 has 12 amino acids. CDR3 sequence: CASSVNAETQYF. CDR3 DNA: TGTGCCAGCAGCGTTAACGCGGAGACCCAGTACTTC.

This chain joins TRBV11-2 and TRBJ2-5; TRBD1 aligns across 7 bases. The CDR3 loop spans 15 amino acids. Germline lookup yields CDR1 SGHAT and CDR2 FQNNGV. After removal of 3 bases from V and 11 bases from J, the junction contained 15 bases not matched to a gene. Written as DNA, the CDR3 is TGTGCCAGCAGCTTCTCTCTCCAGGGGGTGGGGGAGCAGTACTTC. This gives the protein CASSFSLQGVGEQYF.